Shown below are 5 T cell receptor beta chains from a single sample sequenced in a study of blood T cell repertoires in COVID-19. Profiled with immunoSEQ multiplex PCR; TCRdb holds only in-frame clones, not every one. The data contain approximately 400,000 clones, roughly 87% of them singletons. Sequencing was performed on PBMCs or T cells enriched from blood (not recorded which). These receptors were taken from a woman in her forties or fifties who had recovered from COVID-19.

The chain recombines TRBV27 with TRBJ1-2; D perhaps matches TRBD1 (5 bases). Trimming took 7 bases from V and 4 from J, leaving 16 bases between them. The CDR3 runs 14 residues. Germline values: CDR1 MNHEY, CDR2 SMNVEV (reference sequence). The CDR3 reads CASTPGRGTYGYTF. CDR3 sequence (DNA): TGTGCCAGCACCCCAGGGCGGGGTACCTATGGCTACACCTTC.

The chain joins TRBV12-5 to TRBJ1-3; D gene uncertain. This CDR3 has 18 amino acids. Germline CDR1 reads LGHNT; CDR2 reads FRNRAP. V shed 3 bases and J shed 2 bases, with 20 bases lying between them. The CDR3 region is CASGFIPHGGVPGNTIYF. CDR3 DNA sequence: TGTGCTAGTGGTTTTATCCCCCACGGCGGGGTACCTGGAAACACCATATATTTT.

The chain carries TRBV10-3 and TRBJ2-3; no reliable D call. Germline assignment: CDR1 ENHRY and CDR2 SYGVKD. Trimming removed 3 bases at V and 0 bases at J, with 10 bases between. The CDR3 sequence is 15 residues long. The DNA for the CDR3 is TGTGCCATCAGTGAAGCGAGTACCAGCACAGATACGCAGTATTTT. Its translation: CAISEASTSTDTQYF.

The gene calls are TRBV4-1 and TRBJ2-3; TRBD2 might be the D (6 bases). The V gene's germline CDR1 is MGHRA and CDR2 YSYEKL. The CDR3 totals 17 residues. V gave up 2 bases and J gave up 0 bases, with 15 bases separating them. CDR3 nucleotides: TGCGCCAGCAGCCAACCGGGACTGCCTACTAGCACAGATACGCAGTATTTT. It yields the protein CASSQPGLPTSTDTQYF.

J is TRBJ1-2 and V is TRBV19; D remains ambiguous. Trimming took 4 bases from V and 6 from J, leaving 12 bases between them. Per germline, CDR1 LNHDA and CDR2 SQIVND (reference sequence). The CDR3 is 13 residues long. CDR3 region: CASSTSVQDGYTF. In DNA, the CDR3 is TGTGCCAGTAGTACGTCAGTGCAGGATGGCTACACCTTC. Together with reference TRBV19 and TRBJ1-2, the CDR3 gives the full variable domain: DGGITQSPKYLFRKEGQNVTLSCEQNLNHDAMYWYRQDPGQGLRLIYYSQIVNDFQKGDIAEGYSVSREKKESFPLTVTSAQKNPTAFYLCASSTSVQDGYTFGSGTRLTVV.